This T cell receptor beta chain was profiled in a study of blood T cell repertoires in COVID-19. Whole-study context: The United States, Italy and Spain were the sources of the acute and convalescent COVID-19 samples. T cells, B-cell-depleted T cells, or PBMCs provided the cDNA or gDNA that served as material.

In its sample, this clone was seen many times. Per the germline V gene, CDR1 is SNHLY and CDR2 is FYNNEI. Trimming removed 6 bases at V and 2 bases at J, with 11 bases between. The CDR3 covers 14 residues. Authors' data handling: The authors estimated nucleated cell counts from reference gene primer amplification. The repertoire was sequenced with immunoSEQ multiplex PCR; TCRdb's copy has only in-frame clones and lacks some. From that table come the V and J calls and clone size; the DNA was used to work out D and trimming. The table records 300,000 to 400,000 clones, approximately 87% of them present only once.

The V and J genes are TRBV2 and TRBJ1-5, with D perhaps TRBD1 (5 bases). The specimen sequenced was peripheral blood. This clonotype was sampled from a woman aged 50 to 60 who had recovered from COVID-19. CDR3 in DNA: TGTGCCAGCAGCTTAGGAGGGGGCAATCAGCCCCAGCATTTT. This codes for CASSLGGGNQPQHF.